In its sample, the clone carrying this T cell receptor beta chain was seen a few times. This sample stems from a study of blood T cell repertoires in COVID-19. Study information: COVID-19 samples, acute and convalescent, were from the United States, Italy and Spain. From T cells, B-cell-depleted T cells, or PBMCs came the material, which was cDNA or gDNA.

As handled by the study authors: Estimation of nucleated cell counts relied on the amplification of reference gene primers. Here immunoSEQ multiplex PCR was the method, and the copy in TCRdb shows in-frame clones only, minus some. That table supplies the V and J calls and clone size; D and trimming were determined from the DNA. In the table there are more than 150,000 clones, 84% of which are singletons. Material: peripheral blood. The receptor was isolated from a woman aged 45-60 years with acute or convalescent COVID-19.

In DNA, the CDR3 is TGTGCCAGCAGTGTAGAGGAAGGCTATGGCTACACCTTC. Its protein is CASSVEEGYGYTF. The chain employs TRBV2 and TRBJ1-2; D gene uncertain. Per the germline V gene, CDR1 is SNHLY and CDR2 is FYNNEI. This CDR3 spans 13 amino acids. V was shortened by 4 bases and J by 4 bases, with 10 bases between the two germline ends.